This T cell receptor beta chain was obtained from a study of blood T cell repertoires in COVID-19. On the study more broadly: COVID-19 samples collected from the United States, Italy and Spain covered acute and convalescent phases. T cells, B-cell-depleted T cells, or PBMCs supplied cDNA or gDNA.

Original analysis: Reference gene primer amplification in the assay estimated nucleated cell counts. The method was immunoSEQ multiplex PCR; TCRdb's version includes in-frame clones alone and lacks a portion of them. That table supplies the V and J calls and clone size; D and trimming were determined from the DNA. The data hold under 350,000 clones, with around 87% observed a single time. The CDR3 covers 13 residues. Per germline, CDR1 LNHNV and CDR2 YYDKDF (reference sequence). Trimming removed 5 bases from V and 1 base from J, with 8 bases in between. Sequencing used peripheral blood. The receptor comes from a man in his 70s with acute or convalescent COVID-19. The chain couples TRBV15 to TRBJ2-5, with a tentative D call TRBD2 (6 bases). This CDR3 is CATSRDFQETQYF. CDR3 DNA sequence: TGTGCCACCAGCCGGGACTTCCAAGAGACCCAGTACTTC.